This T cell receptor (beta chain) was found in a study of OX40 agonist ivuxolimab in advanced cancers. The CDR3 has 17 residues. Germline V gives CDR1 SGHDT, CDR2 YYEEEE. Trimming removed 3 bases at V and 4 bases at J, with 19 bases between. This table comes from immunoSEQ multiplex PCR, and its TCRdb copy is limited to in-frame clones, with some not included. There are around 20,000 clones in the sample; about three quarters occur only once, and around 26% lies in the top ten. This chain uses TRBV5-6 with TRBJ2-2, with D possibly being TRBD1 or TRBD2 (5 bases each). The TCR was taken from an adult with an advanced solid tumor such as melanoma, head and neck, liver or kidney cancer. The specimen comprised CD4+ or CD8+ T cells sorted from blood, sampled in a trial of the OX40 agonist ivuxolimab. Here the CDR3 reads CASSSEGQVGSTGELFF. In nucleotides, the CDR3 is TGTGCCAGCAGCTCTGAGGGGCAGGTGGGTAGCACCGGGGAGCTGTTTTTT.